These 4 T cell receptor beta chains share one sample of origin, sequenced in a study of T cell changes during pregnancy in multiple sclerosis. TCRdb keeps only in-frame clones here, not all; method: immunoSEQ multiplex PCR. The sample has approximately 100,000 clones, 92% seen once. Sequencing used peripheral blood, obtained after pregnancy. The source is a female donor with multiple sclerosis, enrolled in a pregnancy study.

V gene TRBV15 combines with J gene TRBJ2-5; 10 nucleotides line up with TRBD2. The CDR3 has 16 amino acids. The J segment lost 4 bases and the V segment lost 1 base, leaving 6 bases of the junction unmatched. Germline CDR1 reads LNHNV; CDR2 reads YYDKDF (reference sequence). Here the CDR3 DNA reads TGTGCCACCAGCAGAGCCGGGACTAGCGCCGGAGAGACCCAGTACTTC. Amino acids: CATSRAGTSAGETQYF.

This chain connects TRBV7-6 to TRBJ2-5; 10 bases match TRBD1. V shed 3 bases and J 4 bases; nucleotides not matched to a gene: 2. From germline, CDR1 is SGHVS and CDR2 FNYEAQ. This CDR3 comprises 14 residues. The CDR3 DNA follows: TGTGCCAGCAGCTTGGGACAGGGGTTAGAGACCCAGTACTTC. Its protein product is CASSLGQGLETQYF. Supplemented by reference TRBV7-6 and TRBJ2-5, the full variable domain reads GAGVSQSPRYKVTKRGQDVALRCDPISGHVSLYWYRQALGQGPEFLTYFNYEAQQDKSGLPNDRFSAERPEGSISTLTIQRTEQRDSAMYRCASSLGQGLETQYFGPGTRLLVL.

The rearrangement links TRBV9 to TRBJ2-7, with 7 bases matching TRBD1. The J segment lost 4 bases and the V segment lost 0 bases, leaving 7 bases of the junction unmatched. This CDR3 spans 15 amino acids. Per germline, CDR1 SGDLS and CDR2 YYNGEE. The CDR3 sequence is CASSVAWGQTYEQYF. DNA of the CDR3: TGTGCCAGCAGCGTAGCTTGGGGACAGACTTACGAGCAGTACTTC.

To note about this clone: A read error may produce the germline difference seen at one junction end. The chain recombines TRBV5-4 with TRBJ2-3; TRBD2 matches 10 bases. Germline assignment: CDR1 SGHNT and CDR2 YYREEE (reference sequence). This CDR3 contains 15 residues. CDR3 sequence reads: CASSLGSGRTDTQYF. CDR3 in DNA: TGTGCCAGCAGTTTGGGTAGCGGGAGGACAGATACGCAGTATTTT.